The 26 T cell receptor beta chains reported below all come from one sample, sequenced in a study of vaccination and CD4 T cells after COVID-19 (dated by TCRdb to between 2021 and 2022). Sample treatment or condition, as interpreted from the label and publication: approximately 11-day PBMC culture with coronavirus spike peptide pools or control peptides (ViraFEST assay). The library was generated by PCR. Instrument on record: Illumina iSeq 100. At the Johns Hopkins FTIC core, DNA from the cultured CD4+ T cells underwent TCR sequencing with the Oncomine TCR Beta short-read assay. TCRdb ran its own pipeline on the public reads, namely fastp trimming at Q25 and MiXCR clone calling, and kept in-frame beta chains. Entries are consolidated by CDR3 protein sequence, retaining the most common genes and DNA. Counted in this sample were 9,500 to 12,000 distinct CDR3 sequences; approximately 25% of them appeared once. The ten largest make up 20% to 25% of the sample.

No antigen has been identified for these receptors. Here the sequenced sample was CD4+ T cells from blood, cultured in vitro, taken after SARS-CoV-2 vaccination. The receptors were gathered from a human donor who had recovered from COVID-19.

This clonotype qualifies as medium-sized. This chain connects TRBV20-1 to TRBJ2-7; D ambiguous. Deletions cut 2 bases from V and 2 bases from J, with 7 bases between. Germline assignment: CDR1 DFQATT and CDR2 SNEGSKA (reference sequence). This CDR3 spans 12 amino acids. CDR3 sequence (DNA): TGCAGTGCTAGAAATCTGGCCTACGAGCAGTACTTC. It yields the protein CSARNLAYEQYF.

By share, this clonotype counts as medium-sized. The chain combines TRBV7-2 with TRBJ2-7; D is uncertain. The germline V gene has CDR1 SGHTA and CDR2 FQGNSA. CDR3 length: 17 amino acids. The ends were cut back, 4 bases at V and 0 bases at J, with 19 bases in the middle. CDR3 residues: CASSSRSGRISSYEQYF. CDR3 nucleotides: TGTGCCAGCAGCTCCCGATCGGGCAGGATCAGCTCCTACGAGCAGTACTTC.

This clonotype was observed once. The chain uses TRBV28 and TRBJ2-2, with D perhaps matching TRBD1 (6 bases). V was clipped by 8 bases and J by 1 base, with 14 bases between them. This CDR3 has 15 residues. Per the germline V gene, CDR1 is MDHEN and CDR2 is SYDVKM. CDR3 loop: CASHRTDLNTGELFF. The CDR3, as DNA: TGTGCCAGCCACAGGACAGACCTGAACACCGGGGAGCTGTTTTTT. The whole variable domain, filled in from reference TRBV28 and TRBJ2-2, reads DVKVTQSSRYLVKRTGEKVFLECVQDMDHENMFWYRQDPGLGLRLIYFSYDVKMKEKGDIPEGYSVSREKKERFSLILESASTNQTSMYLCASHRTDLNTGELFFGEGSRLTVL.

The V gene is TRBV7-8, the J gene TRBJ1-2; D unclear. Germline V gene data show CDR1 as SGHVS and CDR2 as FQNEAQ. Trimming removed 2 bases from V and 4 bases from J, with 8 bases in between. The CDR3 spans 13 residues. The CDR3 region is CASSLTNSYGYTF. CDR3 DNA: TGTGCCAGCAGCTTAACCAACAGCTATGGCTACACCTTC.

V usage is TRBV6-1 and J usage is TRBJ1-2; 11 bases fit TRBD1. CDR3 size: 16 residues. Germline loops: CDR1 MNHNS, CDR2 SASEGT. The J segment lost 4 bases and the V segment lost 1 base, leaving 5 bases of the junction unmatched. The CDR3 reads CASSEVTGTGGYGYTF. The CDR3 DNA sequence: TGTGCCAGCAGTGAAGTAACCGGGACAGGGGGCTATGGCTACACCTTC.

A single count supports this clonotype. CDR3 amino acids: CSVAYPNTEAFF. CDR3 DNA: TGCAGCGTGGCTTACCCTAACACTGAAGCTTTCTTT. This chain connects TRBV29-1 to TRBJ1-1, with unresolved D. The germline V and J ends were trimmed by 6 bases and 2 bases, with 10 bases remaining between them. From germline, CDR1 is SQVTM and CDR2 ANQGSEA. CDR3 size: 12 residues.

The table lists this clonotype with a few counts. This chain joins TRBV10-3 and TRBJ1-2; D gene uncertain. Looked up from germline, CDR1 is ENHRY and CDR2 is SYGVKD. The CDR3 runs 12 residues. Trimming took off 3 bases at V and 6 bases at J, with 8 bases between the two ends. The CDR3 protein is CAISDYEDGYTF. The CDR3 DNA follows: TGTGCCATCAGTGATTACGAGGATGGCTACACCTTC.

This clonotype was seen a handful of times. This chain uses TRBV20-1 with TRBJ1-1, with 7 bases lining up with TRBD1. J gave up 4 bases and V 0 bases, and 8 bases lay outside the gene matches. This CDR3 has 15 residues. Germline V CDR1 and CDR2: DFQATT, SNEGSKA (reference sequence). The CDR3 loop is CSARDRGRLTTEAFF. CDR3 nucleotide sequence: TGCAGTGCTAGAGACAGGGGGAGATTGACCACTGAAGCTTTCTTT.

This clonotype was detected a few times. V and J are TRBV20-1 and TRBJ1-2; D not certain. The CDR3 loop spans 14 amino acids. V was pared by 5 bases and J by 0 bases, with 13 bases between. The germline gives CDR1 DFQATT, CDR2 SNEGSKA (reference sequence). The CDR3 DNA reads TGCAGTGCTCCAAAGACGGAAGCTAACTATGGCTACACCTTC. Protein: CSAPKTEANYGYTF.

This clonotype was detected a few times. The chain uses TRBV7-2 and TRBJ2-1; maybe TRBD1 (6 bases). Trimming shortened V by 4 bases and J by 4 bases, and 14 bases separated the two germline ends. From germline, CDR1 is SGHTA and CDR2 FQGNSA. The CDR3 consists of 15 residues. CDR3 coding DNA: TGTGCCAGCAGCTCCCGGACAGTTCTATACAATGAGCAGTTCTTC. It yields the protein CASSSRTVLYNEQFF.

This clonotype appeared once. This is likely a read error, given that the CDR3 carries no conserved phenylalanine or tryptophan at its end. J is TRBJ1-1 and V is TRBV20-1; 8 nucleotides align to TRBD1. Trimming cost V 6 bases and J 1 base; bases outside gene matches: 13. Germline lookup yields CDR1 DFQATT and CDR2 SNEGSKA (reference sequence). The CDR3 runs 16 residues. The CDR3 here is CSAPDREARENTEAFL. The CDR3 coding sequence is TGCAGTGCGCCGGACAGGGAAGCTAGGGAGAACACTGAAGCTTTCCTT.

The rearrangement uses TRBV20-1 and TRBJ2-5; the match to TRBD2 covers 9 bases. Germline lookup yields CDR1 DFQATT and CDR2 SNEGSKA (reference sequence). The CDR3 length is 11 residues. CDR3 region: CSLAGLKTQYF. The DNA for the CDR3 is TGCAGCCTAGCGGGATTGAAGACCCAGTACTTC.

By sample share, this clonotype is medium-sized (0.01 to 0.1%). The chain carries TRBV20-1 and TRBJ2-5, with 12 bases matching TRBD2. V shed 5 bases, J shed 4 bases, and the junction held 8 bases outside the gene matches. The CDR3 sequence is 15 residues long. Germline V gene data show CDR1 as DFQATT and CDR2 as SNEGSKA (reference sequence). In DNA form, the CDR3 reads TGCAGTGCTCCCTCTAGCGGGAGGGCCGGAGAGACCCAGTACTTC. This encodes CSAPSSGRAGETQYF.

Worth noting for this clonotype: A junction boundary mismatches the germline segment, possibly from a read error. This chain connects TRBV7-7 to TRBJ1-1, with D possibly being TRBD1 (6 bases). Germline V gene sequence: CDR1 SSHAT, CDR2 FNYEAQ (reference sequence). The CDR3 runs to 17 residues. CDR3 loop: CASSLGVQGRGNTEAFF. CDR3 bases: TGTGCTAGCAGCTTAGGAGTACAGGGAAGAGGGAACACTGAAGCTTTCTTT.

The table lists this clonotype with a few counts. The chain employs TRBV7-9 and TRBJ1-5; weak D call: TRBD1 (6 bases). V shed 1 base and J shed 5 bases, with 6 bases lying between them. There are 13 residues in the CDR3. Germline V gives CDR1 SEHNR, CDR2 FQNEAQ (reference sequence). CDR3 bases: TGTGCCAGCAGCTTAGAGGGGGATCAGCCCCAGCATTTT. This encodes CASSLEGDQPQHF.

This clonotype was counted a few times. This chain uses TRBV6-1 with TRBJ1-2; 8 bases are a match to TRBD1. This CDR3 is 13 amino acids long. J lost 4 bases, V lost 4 bases, and 2 bases had no gene match. From germline, CDR1 is MNHNS and CDR2 SASEGT. The CDR3 nucleotides read TGTGCCAGCAGTGGGGACAGGTTCTATGGCTACACCTTC. Translated: CASSGDRFYGYTF.

This clonotype was found a few times. J is TRBJ2-5 and V is TRBV10-3; 8 bases align to TRBD2. This CDR3 comprises 17 residues. The V gene end was trimmed by 0 bases and the J gene end by 0 bases; junction bases not matched to a gene: 6. Germline CDR1 reads ENHRY; CDR2 reads SYGVKD. The CDR3 nucleotides are TGTGCCATCAGTGAGTCGAGGTCGCGGGGGGACCAAGAGACCCAGTACTTC. Translated: CAISESRSRGDQETQYF.

This clonotype was seen a handful of times. J is TRBJ1-1 and V is TRBV10-3; 7 bases are a match to TRBD1. V shed 10 bases, J shed 3 bases, and the junction held 17 bases outside the gene matches. CDR1 is ENHRY and CDR2 is SYGVKD in the germline V gene. The CDR3 covers 16 residues. The CDR3 DNA reads TGTGCCACCGCCTACTCACAGGGGCCGATAGACACTGAAGCTTTCTTT. The encoded protein is CATAYSQGPIDTEAFF.

V usage is TRBV6-5 and J usage is TRBJ1-6; D gene unclear. The CDR3 is 15 residues long. Trimming pared 0 bases from V and 6 bases from J, leaving 9 bases between. Per the germline V gene, CDR1 is MNHEY and CDR2 is SVGAGI. The CDR3 region is CASSYSGQINSPLHF. As DNA, the CDR3 is TGTGCCAGCAGTTACTCGGGTCAGATTAATTCACCCCTCCACTTT.

V gene TRBV27 combines with J gene TRBJ1-5; 7 nucleotides match TRBD1. Germline V lookup: CDR1 MNHEY, CDR2 SMNVEV (reference sequence). The length of the CDR3 is 16 residues. The trim removed 8 bases at V and 4 bases at J, leaving 14 bases unmatched. The CDR3 sequence is CASGSRQGVRNQPQHF. DNA for the CDR3: TGTGCCAGCGGATCACGACAGGGCGTTCGAAATCAGCCCCAGCATTTT.

This clonotype occurred a few times. The chain carries TRBV28 and TRBJ1-1, with 8 bases matching TRBD1. Trimming took 3 bases from V and 5 from J; bases not matched to a gene: 11. This CDR3 comprises 16 residues. The germline V gene has CDR1 MDHEN and CDR2 SYDVKM. The CDR3, as DNA: TGTGCCAGCAGTTTCCGACAGGGGACCATGCGGACTGAAGCTTTCTTT. Encoded protein: CASSFRQGTMRTEAFF.

This clonotype was seen a few times. The chain couples TRBV28 to TRBJ2-7; D gene ambiguous. CDR3 length: 14 residues. V shed 9 bases and J shed 7 bases, with 22 bases lying between them. The germline gives CDR1 MDHEN, CDR2 SYDVKM. CDR3 nucleotides: TGTGCCAGTGGGCCTTGGACGCCTAACTCAGAGCAGTACTTC. Its protein is CASGPWTPNSEQYF.

Here the CDR3 reads CASSLGSLGDQPQHF. In nucleotides, the CDR3 is TGTGCCAGCAGCTTAGGCTCTCTGGGAGATCAGCCCCAGCATTTT. The chain has TRBV7-9 and TRBJ1-5; D not certain. The V gene lost 1 base and the J gene lost 5 bases, with 12 bases spanning the gap. Germline assignment: CDR1 SEHNR and CDR2 FQNEAQ (reference sequence). The CDR3 has 15 residues.

By proportion, this clonotype is medium-sized. The chain carries TRBV7-9 and TRBJ2-7; D is unresolved. The CDR3 extends over 11 amino acids. The V gene's germline CDR1 is SEHNR and CDR2 FQNEAQ (reference sequence). V lost 5 bases, J lost 0 bases, and 2 bases lay in between. The chain's CDR3 is CASSPSYEQYF. CDR3 sequence (DNA): TGTGCCAGCAGCCCCTCCTACGAGCAGTACTTC.

This clonotype turned up a few times. V usage is TRBV28 and J usage is TRBJ1-5; TRBD1 matches at 7 bases. Looked up from germline, CDR1 is MDHEN and CDR2 is SYDVKM. The CDR3 covers 15 residues. J lost 4 bases, V lost 5 bases, and 8 bases had no gene match. The DNA of the CDR3 is TGTGCCAGCAGTCTCCCAGGGGGGAATAATCAGCCCCAGCATTTT. Amino acids: CASSLPGGNNQPQHF.

This clonotype was counted a few times. This chain links TRBV19 with TRBJ2-3; D remains unclear. In germline, CDR1 is LNHDA, CDR2 SQIVND (reference sequence). Trimming left V 5 bases short and J 0 bases short, with 12 bases between. The CDR3 extends over 15 amino acids. This CDR3 reads CASSGIWSSTDTQYF. CDR3 bases: TGTGCCAGTAGTGGGATCTGGTCCAGCACAGATACGCAGTATTTT.